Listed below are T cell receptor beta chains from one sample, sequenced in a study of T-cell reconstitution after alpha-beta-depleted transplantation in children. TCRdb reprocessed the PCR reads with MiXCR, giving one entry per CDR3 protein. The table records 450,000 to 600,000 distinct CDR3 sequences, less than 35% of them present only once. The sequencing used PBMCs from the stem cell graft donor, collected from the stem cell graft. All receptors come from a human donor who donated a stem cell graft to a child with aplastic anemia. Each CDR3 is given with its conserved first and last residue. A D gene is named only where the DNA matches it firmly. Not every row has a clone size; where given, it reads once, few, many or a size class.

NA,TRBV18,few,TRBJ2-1,CASSPNIRRNNEQFF,TGTGCCAGCTCACCCAATATTCGGAGAAACAATGAGCAGTTCTTC
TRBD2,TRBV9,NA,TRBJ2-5,CASSVVGLAEETQYF,TGTGCCAGCAGCGTAGTCGGACTAGCGGAAGAGACCCAGTACTTC
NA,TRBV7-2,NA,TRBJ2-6,CASSSRVAGANVLTF,TGTGCCAGCAGCTCCAGGGTTGCTGGGGCCAACGTCCTGACTTTC
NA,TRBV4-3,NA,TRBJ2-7,CASSQDRAGDYEQYF,TGCGCCAGCAGCCAAGATCGGGCTGGTGACTACGAGCAGTACTTC
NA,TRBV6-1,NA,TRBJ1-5,CASRRGTDPLGAQHF,TGTGCCAGCAGGAGGGGGACGGACCCGCTAGGGGCCCAGCATTTT
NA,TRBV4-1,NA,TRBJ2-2,CASSQDKFRFSGELFF,TGCGCCAGCAGCCAAGATAAGTTCCGGTTTTCCGGGGAGCTGTTTTTT
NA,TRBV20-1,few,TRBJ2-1,CSARAGSSYNEQFF,TGCAGTGCTAGAGCAGGGTCTTCCTACAATGAGCAGTTCTTC
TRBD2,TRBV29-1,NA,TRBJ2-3,CSVLLAGGETSTDTQYF,TGCAGCGTCCTACTAGCGGGAGGGGAAACTAGCACAGATACGCAGTATTTT
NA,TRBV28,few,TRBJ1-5,CASSLVSGELQPQHF,TGTGCCAGCAGTTTAGTCTCCGGGGAGCTTCAGCCCCAGCATTTT
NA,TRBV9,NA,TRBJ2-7,CASSVGGGHGYEQYF,TGTGCCAGCAGCGTAGGCGGGGGCCACGGCTACGAGCAGTACTTC
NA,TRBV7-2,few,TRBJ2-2,CASSSFAGLIGELFF,TGTGCCAGCAGCTCCTTCGCGGGTCTAATAGGGGAGCTGTTTTTT
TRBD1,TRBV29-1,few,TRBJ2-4,CSAGTGTKNIQYF,TGCAGCGCGGGGACAGGGACCAAAAACATTCAGTACTTC
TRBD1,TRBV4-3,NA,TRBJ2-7,CASSHHRTGEIYEQYF,TGCGCCAGCAGCCACCATAGGACAGGGGAAATCTACGAGCAGTACTTC
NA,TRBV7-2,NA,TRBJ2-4,CASSKALAKNIQYF,TGTGCCAGCTCGAAGGCGTTAGCCAAAAACATTCAGTACTTC
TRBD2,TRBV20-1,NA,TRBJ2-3,CSARVPAASGRLRDTQYF,TGCAGTGCTAGAGTACCGGCCGCCAGCGGGAGGTTAAGAGATACGCAGTATTTT
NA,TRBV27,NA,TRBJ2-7,CASSLSGGYRVINEQYF,TGTGCCAGCAGTTTATCAGGGGGGTACAGGGTAATCAACGAGCAGTACTTC
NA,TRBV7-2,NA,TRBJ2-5,CASSLYYGETQYF,TGTGCCAGCAGCTTATACTATGGAGAGACCCAGTACTTC
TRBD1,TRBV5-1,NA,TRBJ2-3,CASSLGQGTPDTQYF,TGCGCCAGCAGCTTGGGACAGGGTACTCCAGATACGCAGTATTTT
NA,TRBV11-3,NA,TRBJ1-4,CASSSKLATNEKLFF,TGTGCCAGCAGCTCGAAGCTTGCAACTAATGAAAAACTGTTTTTT
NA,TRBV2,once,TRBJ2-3,CASSVPGRATDTQYF,TGTGCCAGCAGTGTCCCCGGAAGGGCCACAGATACGCAGTATTTT
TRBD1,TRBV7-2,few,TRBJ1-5,CASSRRGQNYSNQPQHF,TGTGCCAGCAGCCGTCGGGGACAGAATTATAGCAATCAGCCCCAGCATTTT
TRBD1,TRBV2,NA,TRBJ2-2,CASSVDRVGELFF,TGTGCCAGCAGTGTGGACAGGGTTGGGGAGCTGTTTTTT
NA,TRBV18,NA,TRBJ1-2,CASSQADPNYGYTF,TGTGCCAGCTCACAGGCCGACCCTAACTATGGCTACACCTTC
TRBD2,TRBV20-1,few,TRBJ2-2,CSARSAGADTGELFF,TGCAGTGCTAGGTCAGCGGGAGCCGACACCGGGGAGCTGTTTTTT
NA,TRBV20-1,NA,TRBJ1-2,CSAGPESNYGYTF,TGCAGTGCTGGACCGGAATCTAACTATGGCTACACCTTC
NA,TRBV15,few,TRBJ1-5,CATGWGSVVSNQPQHF,TGTGCCACCGGGTGGGGTAGTGTGGTTAGCAATCAGCCCCAGCATTTT
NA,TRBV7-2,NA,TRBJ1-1,CASSAEGRNTEAFF,TGTGCCAGCAGCGCAGAAGGGCGGAACACTGAAGCTTTCTTT
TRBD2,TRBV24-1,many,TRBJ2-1,CATSQEREISKNEQFF,TGTGCCACCAGTCAAGAGCGGGAGATATCCAAGAATGAGCAGTTCTTC
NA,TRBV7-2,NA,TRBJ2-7,CASSSRQYSYEQYF,TGTGCCAGCAGCTCGAGACAGTATTCCTACGAGCAGTACTTC
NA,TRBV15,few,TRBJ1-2,CATSRDQGNYGYTF,TGTGCCACCAGCAGAGATCAGGGAAACTATGGCTACACCTTC
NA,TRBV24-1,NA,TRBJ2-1,CATSTPSYNEQFF,TGTGCCACCAGTACCCCGTCCTACAATGAGCAGTTCTTC
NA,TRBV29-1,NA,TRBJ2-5,CSVERARGSQYF,TGCAGCGTTGAGCGGGCGAGGGGGTCCCAGTACTTC
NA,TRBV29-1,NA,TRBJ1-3,CSVEKPQGSLNTIYF,TGCAGCGTTGAAAAACCGCAGGGAAGTCTAAACACCATATATTTT
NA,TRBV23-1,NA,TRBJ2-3,CASSQNGSTDTQYF,TGCGCCAGCAGTCAAAACGGGAGCACAGATACGCAGTATTTT
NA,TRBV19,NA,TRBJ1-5,CASSIATVEDPQHF,TGTGCCAGTAGTATAGCCACAGTGGAAGATCCCCAGCATTTT
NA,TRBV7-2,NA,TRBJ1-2,CASSHFKIQGLNGYTF,TGTGCCAGCAGCCATTTTAAAATACAGGGTTTGAATGGCTACACCTTC
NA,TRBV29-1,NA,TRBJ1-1,CSVDGSLWTEAFF,TGCAGCGTCGACGGTTCATTGTGGACTGAAGCTTTCTTT
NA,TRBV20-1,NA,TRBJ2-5,CSAREGRETQYF,TGCAGTGCTAGAGAAGGTCGGGAGACCCAGTACTTC
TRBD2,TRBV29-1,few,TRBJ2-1,CSARTSAVYNEQFF,TGCAGCGCCCGGACTAGCGCTGTATACAATGAGCAGTTCTTC
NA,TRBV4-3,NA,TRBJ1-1,CASSQAHREAGEAFF,TGCGCCAGCAGCCAAGCCCATAGAGAGGCAGGGGAGGCTTTCTTT
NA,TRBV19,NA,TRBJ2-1,CATSMGAGGKIF,TGTGCCACCAGTATGGGGGCGGGCGGTAAGATCTTC
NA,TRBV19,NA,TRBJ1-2,CASSIGAGGSGGYTF,TGTGCCAGTAGTATAGGGGCCGGGGGCTCAGGAGGCTACACCTTC
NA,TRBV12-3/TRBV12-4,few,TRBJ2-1,CASSPAVAYNEQFF,TGTGCCAGCAGCCCCGCGGTAGCCTACAATGAGCAGTTCTTC
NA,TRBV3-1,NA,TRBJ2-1,CASSPGAGFYNEQFF,TGTGCCAGCAGCCCAGGGGCGGGATTCTACAATGAGCAGTTCTTC
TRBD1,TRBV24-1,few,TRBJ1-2,CATSPTGTSYGYTF,TGTGCCACCAGTCCGACAGGGACCAGCTATGGCTACACCTTC